This record concerns one TCR beta chain sequence. Sequenced by immunoSEQ multiplex PCR; TCRdb stores in-frame clones only, minus some. The sample comprises some 300,000 clones, approximately 84% of which are singletons, and under 1.3% rests with the top ten. The source of the sample is a study of blood T cell repertoires in COVID-19. Sequencing was done on a sample of PBMCs or T cells enriched from blood (not recorded which). The receptor was derived from a woman aged 30 to 39 who had recovered from COVID-19.

The CDR3 nucleotides are TGTGCCAGCAGCTCCGGGACAGGGGGATCCGGGGAGCTGTTTTTT. Amino acids: CASSSGTGGSGELFF. V gene TRBV7-2 combines with J gene TRBJ2-2, with 11 bases aligning to TRBD1. The CDR3 has 15 amino acids. From germline, CDR1 is SGHTA and CDR2 FQGNSA. Trimming at V came to 4 bases and at J to 6 bases, leaving 4 bases not matched to a gene. Full variable domain (outside the CDR3, taken from reference TRBV7-2 and TRBJ2-2): GAGVSQSPSNKVTEKGKDVELRCDPISGHTALYWYRQSLGQGLEFLIYFQGNSAPDKSGLPSDRFSAERTGGSVSTLTIQRTQQEDSAVYLCASSSGTGGSGELFFGEGSRLTVL.